These T cell receptor beta chains were read from a single sample in a study of shared clonotypes between healthy human individuals. The method was immunoSEQ multiplex PCR; TCRdb's version includes in-frame clones alone and lacks a portion of them. There are under 2,500,000 clones in the sample; roughly 95% occur only once, and around 0.13% lies in the top ten. Specimen: naive CD4+ T cells sorted from blood. Source of these receptors: a young man in good health. Both conserved end residues are part of each CDR3. Fields, in order: CDR3 protein, J gene, V gene.

cdr3_aa: CASSFWEPNEQFF
j_call: TRBJ2-1
v_call: TRBV5-1

cdr3_aa: CSVEDWSRVLFF
j_call: TRBJ1-4
v_call: TRBV29-1

cdr3_aa: CATKDSNYNSPLHF
j_call: TRBJ1-6
v_call: TRBV19

cdr3_aa: CASSPVSQLGTSKNIQYF
j_call: TRBJ2-4
v_call: TRBV28

cdr3_aa: CASSAQGYQPQHF
j_call: TRBJ1-5
v_call: TRBV7-9

cdr3_aa: CASSRLSGQGPLGERSYNEQFF
j_call: TRBJ2-1
v_call: TRBV4-1

cdr3_aa: CAWSQGLTQPSSYNSPLHF
j_call: TRBJ1-6
v_call: TRBV30

cdr3_aa: CATSNSGNTIYF
j_call: TRBJ1-3
v_call: TRBV15

cdr3_aa: CASSAPIPLHF
j_call: TRBJ1-6
v_call: TRBV2

cdr3_aa: CATNAGGFSNTEAFF
j_call: TRBJ1-1
v_call: TRBV18

cdr3_aa: CASSFAGGTDTQYF
j_call: TRBJ2-3
v_call: TRBV25-1

cdr3_aa: CASSLGQGDGETQYF
j_call: TRBJ2-5
v_call: TRBV5-1

cdr3_aa: CASSWGLAGEQYF
j_call: TRBJ2-7
v_call: TRBV7-8

cdr3_aa: CASSLSPGQGRTDTQYF
j_call: TRBJ2-3
v_call: TRBV5-1

cdr3_aa: CASRAGPTYEQYF
j_call: TRBJ2-7
v_call: TRBV11-2

cdr3_aa: CASSSFFDRVRKTQYF
j_call: TRBJ2-5
v_call: TRBV28

cdr3_aa: CASSLMRSGGTDTQYF
j_call: TRBJ2-3
v_call: TRBV7-9

cdr3_aa: CASSLSRTGKDSPLHF
j_call: TRBJ1-6
v_call: TRBV7-9

cdr3_aa: CASSLVTDSPGYTF
j_call: TRBJ1-2
v_call: TRBV7-9

cdr3_aa: CASSDDPGVNTEAFF
j_call: TRBJ1-1
v_call: TRBV2

cdr3_aa: CASTPILGEKLFF
j_call: TRBJ1-4
v_call: TRBV19

cdr3_aa: CASSLHRELTDTQYF
j_call: TRBJ2-3
v_call: TRBV5-1

cdr3_aa: CASSRQGVLEKLFF
j_call: TRBJ1-4
v_call: TRBV2

cdr3_aa: CASSLGGSGSFYEQYF
j_call: TRBJ2-7
v_call: TRBV14

cdr3_aa: CASSQGGRADTQYF
j_call: TRBJ2-3
v_call: TRBV4-1

cdr3_aa: CASSLADLPIGYEQYF
j_call: TRBJ2-7
v_call: TRBV5-1

cdr3_aa: CAWTTQLGSPLHF
j_call: TRBJ1-6
v_call: TRBV30

cdr3_aa: CASSLGGTAGYTF
j_call: TRBJ1-2
v_call: TRBV11-2

cdr3_aa: CASSVVRGGGELFF
j_call: TRBJ2-2
v_call: TRBV9

cdr3_aa: CAWSVEGATTF
j_call: TRBJ1-2
v_call: TRBV30

cdr3_aa: CASTWGATEAFF
j_call: TRBJ1-1
v_call: TRBV28

cdr3_aa: CASSFSGGAFDTQYF
j_call: TRBJ2-3
v_call: TRBV28

cdr3_aa: CASIPRGAYNSPLHF
j_call: TRBJ1-6
v_call: TRBV6-1

cdr3_aa: CASSITGTTREQYF
j_call: TRBJ2-7
v_call: TRBV7-2

cdr3_aa: CASSESGATNEKLFF
j_call: TRBJ1-4
v_call: TRBV25-1

cdr3_aa: CASSLDGWENIQYF
j_call: TRBJ2-4
v_call: TRBV7-9

cdr3_aa: CASSLDPRKNPQETQYF
j_call: TRBJ2-5
v_call: TRBV7-2

cdr3_aa: CASSLVGQGGYGYTF
j_call: TRBJ1-2
v_call: TRBV27

cdr3_aa: CASSVAAYNEQFF
j_call: TRBJ2-1
v_call: TRBV6-4

cdr3_aa: CASSVYRGTDTQYF
j_call: TRBJ2-3
v_call: TRBV6-5

cdr3_aa: CASSFGPPGVGEKLFF
j_call: TRBJ1-4
v_call: TRBV5-1

cdr3_aa: CASSLGQDRGGYQPQHF
j_call: TRBJ1-5
v_call: TRBV7-2

cdr3_aa: CASSQRGTSWDYGYTF
j_call: TRBJ1-2
v_call: TRBV27

cdr3_aa: CASSPRQVNRSYNEQFF
j_call: TRBJ2-1
v_call: TRBV11-2

cdr3_aa: CASSLNLGQSYEQYF
j_call: TRBJ2-7
v_call: TRBV5-1

cdr3_aa: CASSPTGQLINQPQHF
j_call: TRBJ1-5
v_call: TRBV18

cdr3_aa: CAWDLDSPLHF
j_call: TRBJ1-6
v_call: TRBV30

cdr3_aa: CASQGTENSPLHF
j_call: TRBJ1-6
v_call: TRBV10-3

cdr3_aa: CASSYLAESYEQYF
j_call: TRBJ2-7
v_call: TRBV6-5

cdr3_aa: CASSHPGFRDYEQYF
j_call: TRBJ2-7
v_call: TRBV4-2

cdr3_aa: CASGLGTSGRPTDTQYF
j_call: TRBJ2-3
v_call: TRBV12-5

cdr3_aa: CASSVAGTEAFF
j_call: TRBJ1-1
v_call: TRBV2